Below are 31 T cell receptor beta chains sequenced from a single sample in a study of blood T cell repertoires in COVID-19 (dated by TCRdb to between 2020 and 2021). The library came from the immunoSEQ multiplex PCR assay. The clones in this table, taken by TCRdb from immuneACCESS, are in-frame only. Not every clone is retained; where verified, under half of the shortfall comes from an unresolved V gene, and the cause of the rest is unknown. This sample has fewer than 150,000 clones in its table, and under 90% of those were observed once. The ten largest clones capture about 5.8% of the sample. The source material was peripheral blood. These receptor sequences come from a human donor in a cohort sampled during active COVID-19.

V usage is TRBV28 and J usage is TRBJ1-5; D gene uncertain. Germline V gives CDR1 MDHEN, CDR2 SYDVKM. The CDR3 spans 17 residues. The V end was cut by 3 bases, the J end by 1 base, with 16 bases between. The CDR3 DNA follows: TGTGCCAGCAGTTTCGACGGCACGGGTCGGAGCAATCAGCCCCAGCATTTT. This sequence encodes CASSFDGTGRSNQPQHF.

This clone has just one count. This chain uses TRBV7-2 with TRBJ1-1; 7 bases align to TRBD1. Germline CDR1 reads SGHTA; CDR2 reads FQGNSA. The length of the CDR3 is 12 residues. The V segment lost 6 bases and the J segment 6 bases; nucleotides outside the gene matches: 4. CDR3 in amino acids: CASSPTGAEAFF. CDR3 bases: TGTGCCAGCAGTCCTACAGGGGCTGAAGCTTTCTTT.

This chain connects TRBV27 to TRBJ2-5; the match to TRBD2 covers 8 bases. Germline-derived CDR1 and CDR2 are MNHEY and SMNVEV (reference sequence). V lost 7 bases to trimming and J lost 1 base; unmatched junction nucleotides: 11. The CDR3 is 16 amino acids. CDR3 in DNA: TGTGCCAGCACCTTGGGGGGAAGCGGGGGCCAAGAGACCCAGTACTTC. It encodes CASTLGGSGGQETQYF.

The chain carries TRBV7-2 and TRBJ2-7; the match to TRBD1 covers 7 bases. The CDR3 consists of 16 residues. CDR1 and CDR2 (germline): SGHTA, FQGNSA. V shed 0 bases and J 2 bases; nucleotides not matched to a gene: 7. The CDR3: CASSLAGTGAAYEQYF. CDR3 sequence (DNA): TGTGCCAGCAGCTTAGCCGGAACAGGGGCGGCCTACGAGCAGTACTTC.

The chain couples TRBV11-3 to TRBJ2-5; the D is unclear. There are 13 residues in the CDR3. Per the germline V gene, CDR1 is SGHNT and CDR2 is YENEEA. V was shortened by 3 bases and J by 3 bases, with 8 bases between the two germline ends. CDR3 coding DNA: TGTGCCAGCAGCTTTGGCCTTGAAGAGACCCAGTACTTC. This codes for CASSFGLEETQYF.

The CDR3 sequence is CAVAGADSNQPQHF. The CDR3 nucleotides are TGTGCCGTGGCGGGGGCAGATAGCAATCAGCCCCAGCATTTT. The chain has TRBV10-3 and TRBJ1-5, with D perhaps TRBD1 (6 bases). Trimming left V 11 bases short and J 0 bases short, with 14 bases between. The CDR3 consists of 14 residues. CDR1 and CDR2 from the germline V gene are ENHRY and SYGVKD.

This chain joins TRBV7-2 and TRBJ2-7; no clear D. CDR3 length: 13 amino acids. Germline-derived CDR1 and CDR2 are SGHTA and FQGNSA. Trimming removed 1 base from V and 6 bases from J, with 10 bases in between. CDR3: CASSLDSVGEQYF. In nucleotides, the CDR3 is TGTGCCAGCAGCTTAGACAGTGTGGGCGAGCAGTACTTC. The entire variable domain, with the rest obtained from reference TRBV7-2 and TRBJ2-7, is as follows: GAGVSQSPSNKVTEKGKDVELRCDPISGHTALYWYRQSLGQGLEFLIYFQGNSAPDKSGLPSDRFSAERTGGSVSTLTIQRTQQEDSAVYLCASSLDSVGEQYFGPGTRLTVT.

The CDR3 protein is CASSEFRDSSSGNTIYF. CDR3 nucleotides: TGTGCCAGCAGTGAGTTCCGGGACAGTTCCTCTGGAAACACCATATATTTT. The chain joins TRBV6-1 to TRBJ1-3, with 7 bases aligning to TRBD1. Germline assignment: CDR1 MNHNS and CDR2 SASEGT. The V segment lost 3 bases and the J segment 0 bases; nucleotides outside the gene matches: 8. The CDR3 length is 17 residues.

This clone was found a few times. The V and J genes are TRBV6-1 and TRBJ2-2; 7 nucleotides match TRBD2. After removal of 3 bases from V and 4 bases from J, the junction contained 17 bases not matched to a gene. Germline CDR1 MNHNS, CDR2 SASEGT. The CDR3 has 19 amino acids. CDR3 loop: CASSDAMRGREKSTGELFF. As DNA, the CDR3 is TGTGCCAGCAGTGATGCCATGCGGGGGAGGGAGAAGAGCACCGGGGAGCTGTTTTTT.

V gene TRBV5-5 combines with J gene TRBJ1-1; no reliable D call. Germline CDR1 and CDR2: SGHKS and YYEKEE (reference sequence). This CDR3 has 13 residues. The germline V and J ends were trimmed by 2 bases and 4 bases, with 9 bases remaining between them. The CDR3 here is CASSLTGVTEAFF. In DNA form, the CDR3 reads TGTGCCAGCAGCTTAACGGGTGTCACTGAAGCTTTCTTT.

The rearrangement joins TRBV6-2 or TRBV6-3 to TRBJ1-1, with 7 bases fitting TRBD1. Germline lookup yields CDR1 MNHEY and CDR2 SVGEGT. The trim removed 6 bases at V and 2 bases at J, leaving 12 bases unmatched. The CDR3 is 16 residues long. The CDR3 DNA sequence: TGTGCCAGCAGCACCCCCCGGACAGGTTTTAACACTGAAGCTTTCTTT. Translating it yields CASSTPRTGFNTEAFF.

The gene calls are TRBV24-1 and TRBJ2-7; 9 positions match TRBD2. Germline CDR1 KGHDR, CDR2 SFDVKD. The CDR3 totals 10 residues. The CDR3 sequence: CPSGNYEQYF. As DNA, the CDR3 is TGTCCTAGCGGGAACTACGAGCAGTACTTC.

The chain is built from TRBV7-2 and TRBJ2-7; the D gene is possibly TRBD2 (5 bases). CDR3 length: 15 amino acids. V gave up 7 bases and J gave up 0 bases, with 16 bases separating them. Germline CDR1 and CDR2: SGHTA and FQGNSA. CDR3: CASKREPASSYEQYF. Here the CDR3 DNA reads TGTGCCAGCAAGAGGGAACCGGCGAGCTCCTACGAGCAGTACTTC.

Of note for this clone: One base away lies a much larger clone, so this may be a sequencing read error. The chain uses TRBV4-2 and TRBJ2-7, with a tentative D call TRBD2 (7 bases). Germline CDR1 is LGHNA and CDR2 is YNFKEQ. The V end lost 0 bases, the J end lost 2 bases, and 14 bases lay between the germline ends. CDR3 size: 16 residues. CDR3 sequence reads: CASSQETSEGAYEQYF. CDR3 in DNA: TGTGCCAGCAGCCAAGAAACTAGCGAGGGGGCCTACGAGCAGTACTTC.

This clone was seen only a few times. V is TRBV4-2 and J is TRBJ2-3, with D possibly matching TRBD1 (6 bases). This CDR3 has 15 amino acids. V was shortened by 0 bases and J by 6 bases, with 13 bases between the two germline ends. Per germline, CDR1 LGHNA and CDR2 YNFKEQ. The CDR3 DNA follows: TGTGCCAGCAGCCAAGATTCAGGGGCCGGGGATACGCAGTATTTT. Its translation is CASSQDSGAGDTQYF.

The chain recombines TRBV6-2 or TRBV6-3 with TRBJ2-7; 7 bases fit TRBD1. The CDR3 spans 14 residues. Losses at the gene ends were 2 bases for V and 1 base for J; bases not matched to a gene: 2. Germline V gene data show CDR1 as MNHEY and CDR2 as SVGEGT. The CDR3: CASSYGQVSYEQYF. The CDR3 nucleotides read TGTGCCAGCAGTTACGGACAGGTATCCTACGAGCAGTACTTC.

This clone was found a few times. This rearrangement joins TRBV7-8 to TRBJ1-3, with TRBD1 identical over 12 bases. J gave up 0 bases and V 8 bases, and 8 bases lay outside the gene matches. Per the germline V gene, CDR1 is SGHVS and CDR2 is FQNEAQ. The CDR3 has 17 amino acids. The CDR3 DNA is TGTGCCAGCGCCGAGGGACAGGGGGCCTACTCTGGAAACACCATATATTTT. This sequence encodes CASAEGQGAYSGNTIYF.

J is TRBJ1-2 and V is TRBV27; no clear D gene. Germline CDR1 reads MNHEY; CDR2 reads SMNVEV (reference sequence). V was clipped by 6 bases and J by 6 bases, with 14 bases between them. The CDR3 loop spans 13 amino acids. The CDR3 nucleotides are TGTGCCAGCAGACCGACGGGAGCAGATGGCTACACCTTC. It yields the protein CASRPTGADGYTF.

J is TRBJ2-7 and V is TRBV5-1; 10 bases line up with TRBD1. V lost 0 bases to trimming and J lost 4 bases; unmatched junction nucleotides: 4. Germline V gene data show CDR1 as SGHRS and CDR2 as YFSETQ. This CDR3 region has 15 residues. The CDR3, as DNA: TGCGCCAGCAGCTTGGTCGGGACAGGGGCGTACGAGCAGTACTTC. It encodes CASSLVGTGAYEQYF.

This clone was found once. The chain combines TRBV2 with TRBJ1-4; D is perhaps TRBD1 (5 bases). CDR3 length: 14 amino acids. CDR1 and CDR2 from the germline V gene are SNHLY and FYNNEI. V was cut by 6 bases and J by 4 bases, with 12 bases left in between. The CDR3 loop is CASSSGTSNEKLFF. In DNA form, the CDR3 reads TGTGCCAGCAGCAGCGGGACGAGTAATGAAAAACTGTTTTTT.

This chain joins TRBV4-1 and TRBJ1-5; D not certain. This CDR3 region has 15 residues. Germline-derived CDR1 and CDR2 are MGHRA and YSYEKL. V gave up 4 bases and J gave up 3 bases, with 13 bases separating them. In nucleotides, the CDR3 is TGCGCCAGCAGCCTTGGAGGGCAGGTCAATCAGCCCCAGCATTTT. Its translation is CASSLGGQVNQPQHF.

The V and J genes are TRBV3-1 (or the pseudogene TRBV3-2) and TRBJ2-3; 8 nucleotides match TRBD2. Trimming cost V 2 bases and J 1 base; bases outside gene matches: 17. The CDR3 runs to 20 residues. Looked up from germline, CDR1 is LGHDT and CDR2 is YNNKEL (reference sequence). The CDR3 loop is CASSQSLTGGRLLGTDTQYF. For the CDR3, the DNA is TGTGCCAGCAGCCAATCCCTGACGGGGGGGCGCTTATTAGGCACAGATACGCAGTATTTT.

This sequence joins TRBV7-9 and TRBJ1-1; 7 bases fit TRBD1. This CDR3 comprises 14 residues. The V gene's germline CDR1 is SEHNR and CDR2 FQNEAQ (reference sequence). V lost 3 bases, J lost 0 bases, and 1 base stayed unmatched. CDR3 nucleotides: TGTGCCAGCAGCTTTGGGACAGTGAACACTGAAGCTTTCTTT. This translates into CASSFGTVNTEAFF. The entire variable domain, with the rest obtained from reference TRBV7-9 and TRBJ1-1, is as follows: DTGVSQNPRHKITKRGQNVTFRCDPISEHNRLYWYRQTLGQGPEFLTYFQNEAQLEKSRLLSDRFSAERPKGSFSTLEIQRTEQGDSAMYLCASSFGTVNTEAFFGQGTRLTVV.

This clone occurred a few times. The rearrangement joins TRBV6-6 to TRBJ2-3, with 7 bases identical to TRBD2. With V trimmed by 0 bases and J by 4 bases, 7 bases remained unmatched. The CDR3 is 16 amino acids. Germline CDR1 and CDR2: MNHNY and SVGAGI (reference sequence). The CDR3 coding sequence is TGTGCCAGCAGTTACTCAACCGGGACTACTCCAGATACGCAGTATTTT. Amino acid sequence: CASSYSTGTTPDTQYF.

The chain recombines TRBV5-1 with TRBJ2-7; D is undetermined. The CDR3 is made up of 15 amino acids. V lost 0 bases to trimming and J lost 2 bases, with 12 bases between them. Germline CDR1 is SGHRS and CDR2 is YFSETQ. The CDR3 sequence: CASSLGQAQPYEQYF. The CDR3 DNA is TGCGCCAGCAGCTTGGGGCAGGCCCAACCCTACGAGCAGTACTTC.

This clone has a single count. The V call is TRBV7-2, the J call TRBJ2-3, with 8 bases lining up with TRBD1. Trimming removed 11 bases from V and 5 bases from J; junction bases left unmatched: 9. The CDR3 extends over 13 amino acids. From germline, CDR1 is SGHTA and CDR2 FQGNSA. The CDR3 sequence: CAWSDRGGDTQYF. The CDR3 DNA is TGTGCCTGGAGTGACAGGGGCGGAGATACGCAGTATTTT.

This chain connects TRBV5-5 to TRBJ2-1; TRBD2 agrees at 11 bases. With V trimmed by 5 bases and J by 6 bases, 13 bases remained unmatched. Germline CDR1 is SGHKS and CDR2 is YYEKEE (reference sequence). The CDR3 has 17 residues. As DNA, the CDR3 is TGTGCCAGCAGGCCGACTAGCGGGGATCATGGAGGCAATGAGCAGTTCTTC. This gives the protein CASRPTSGDHGGNEQFF.

This rearrangement joins TRBV6-1 to TRBJ1-5; weak D call: TRBD1 (5 bases). The V gene's germline CDR1 is MNHNS and CDR2 SASEGT. This CDR3 has 17 amino acids. Trimming took 0 bases from V and 6 from J, leaving 18 bases between them. CDR3: CASSEAGSGGFLQPQHF. Written as DNA, the CDR3 is TGTGCCAGCAGTGAAGCGGGCAGCGGGGGTTTTCTTCAGCCCCAGCATTTT.

This chain links TRBV5-6 with TRBJ1-2, with D uncertain. Trimming removed 0 bases at V and 2 bases at J, with 5 bases between. Germline CDR1 SGHDT, CDR2 YYEEEE. The CDR3 contains 13 residues. CDR3 nucleotides: TGTGCCAGCAGCTTGGTGGCAAACTATGGCTACACCTTC. Translated, it gives CASSLVANYGYTF.

The chain links TRBV5-1 to TRBJ2-5, with D uncertain. This CDR3 region has 12 residues. Germline values: CDR1 SGHRS, CDR2 YFSETQ. V shed 2 bases and J shed 3 bases, with 5 bases lying between them. The CDR3 region is CASSLTEETQYF. CDR3 bases: TGCGCCAGCAGCTTAACAGAAGAGACCCAGTACTTC.

The V gene is TRBV7-9, the J gene TRBJ1-6, with TRBD1 matching 9 bases. Germline V gene sequence: CDR1 SEHNR, CDR2 FQNEAQ (reference sequence). The V gene end was trimmed by 4 bases and the J gene end by 10 bases; junction bases not matched to a gene: 8. This CDR3 region has 15 residues. CDR3 coding DNA: TGTGCCAGCAGCTCCCCGGGACAGGGAGGATCACCCCTCCACTTT. This sequence encodes CASSSPGQGGSPLHF.